The clone carrying this T cell receptor (beta chain) was counted a few times. Its antigen is currently unknown. For repertoire sequencing, the TCR beta CDR3 regions were amplified from RNA transcripts. HTBI primers were employed in first-round RT-PCR, then a second-round multiplex PCR followed. TCRdb passed the multiplex PCR reads through MiXCR, listing each CDR3 protein once. This table has around 1.1 million distinct CDR3 sequences, about two fifths appearing once. The data stem from a study of Graves' ophthalmopathy and Graves' hyperthyroidism. Study observations and caveats: Among thyroid clonotypes expanded above 0.001 frequency, most also appeared in blood. Ophthalmopathy was separated from stable hyperthyroidism by a 13-signature model with over 85% sensitivity and around 81% specificity.

CDR1 is MDHEN and CDR2 is SYDVKM in the germline V gene. The CDR3 is 12 amino acids. Trimming took 8 bases from V and 2 from J, leaving 9 bases between them. Patients were excluded if they had other autoimmune diseases or uncontrolled infections, and likewise if pregnancy or lactation applied. Clinicians made diagnoses from clinical symptoms, serum thyroxine, TRAb, thyroid ultrasound and orbital computed tomography. The V call is TRBV28, the J call TRBJ1-2, with D hard to call. The sample taken for sequencing was peripheral blood or thyroid tissue (not recorded which). The receptor's source is an adult man with Graves' hyperthyroidism. The CDR3 spells CASREINYGYTF. The CDR3 DNA reads as TGTGCCAGCCGGGAGATCAACTATGGCTACACCTTC.